This T cell receptor beta chain is drawn from a study of long-term antiretroviral therapy in people with HIV. Runs used v3.0 of the immunoSEQ assay and were done at survey level. Sequencing used immunoSEQ multiplex PCR; TCRdb keeps in-frame clones, though not all of them. The profile covers 25,000 to 35,000 clones, with around 89% appearing a single time and about 4% taken by the ten largest. General study points: Those clones which expanded before ART made up the dominant part of the repertoire at all time points. In samples taken after ART, diversity increased but remained below transplant donor control levels.

V lost 1 base and J lost 2, with 8 bases in between. Germline V gives CDR1 SGHAT, CDR2 FQNNGV. This CDR3 contains 14 residues. Remarks on this clone: The antigen remains unidentified.

The chain links TRBV11-2 to TRBJ2-5, with D uncertain. Here the sequenced sample was unsorted PBMCs, taken 0.5 years after starting antiretroviral therapy. The receptor comes from a woman between 18 and 29 years old with HIV. The CDR3 DNA follows: TGTGCCAGCAGCTTAGGGGGTTGGCAAGAGACCCAGTACTTC. Its protein product is CASSLGGWQETQYF. Complete variable domain (other parts from reference TRBV11-2 and TRBJ2-5): EAGVAQSPRYKIIEKRQSVAFWCNPISGHATLYWYQQILGQGPKLLIQFQNNGVVDDSQLPKDRFSAERLKGVDSTLKIQPAKLEDSAVYLCASSLGGWQETQYFGPGTRLLVL.